This record looks at one TCR beta chain sequence and its context. Its target is unknown. This sample was included in a study of cytomegalovirus exposure and HLA in healthy donors. Study observations and caveats: Productive status was seen about 87% or about 30% of the time for most TCR beta V segments in an earlier analysis.

Trimming stripped 3 bases from V and 3 bases from J, with 12 bases between. This CDR3 has 14 residues. The V gene's germline CDR1 is SGHDT and CDR2 YYEEEE. The PCR had 60 Vbeta and 13 Jbeta primers. Clones were sequenced by immunoSEQ multiplex PCR, and TCRdb holds only the in-frame ones, with some missing. The sample contains 95,000 to 100,000 clones, roughly three quarters of which appear only once. The gene calls are TRBV5-6 and TRBJ2-5; D not resolved. The clonotype comes from a man aged 40-49 years in good health and CMV-seronegative. Sample: PBMCs. CDR3 region: CASSSDSSEETQYF. For the CDR3, the DNA is TGTGCCAGCAGCTCCGACTCATCCGAAGAGACCCAGTACTTC.